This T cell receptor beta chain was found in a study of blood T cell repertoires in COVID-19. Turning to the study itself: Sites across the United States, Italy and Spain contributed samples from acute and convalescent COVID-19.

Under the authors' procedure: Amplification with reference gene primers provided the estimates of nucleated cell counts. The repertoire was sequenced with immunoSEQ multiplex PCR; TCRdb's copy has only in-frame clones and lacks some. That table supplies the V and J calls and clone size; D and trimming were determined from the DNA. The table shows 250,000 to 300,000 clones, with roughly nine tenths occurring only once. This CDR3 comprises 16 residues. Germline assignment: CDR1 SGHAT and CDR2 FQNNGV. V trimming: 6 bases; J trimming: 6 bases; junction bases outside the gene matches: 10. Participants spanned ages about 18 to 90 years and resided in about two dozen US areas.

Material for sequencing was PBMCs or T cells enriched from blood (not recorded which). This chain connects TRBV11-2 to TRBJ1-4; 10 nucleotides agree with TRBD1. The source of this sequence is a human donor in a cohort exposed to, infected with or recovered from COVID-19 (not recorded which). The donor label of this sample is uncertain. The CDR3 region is CASSVLPGQGHEKLFF. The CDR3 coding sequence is TGTGCCAGCAGTGTTTTACCGGGACAGGGGCATGAAAAACTGTTTTTT. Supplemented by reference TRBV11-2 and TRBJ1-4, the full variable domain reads EAGVAQSPRYKIIEKRQSVAFWCNPISGHATLYWYQQILGQGPKLLIQFQNNGVVDDSQLPKDRFSAERLKGVDSTLKIQPAKLEDSAVYLCASSVLPGQGHEKLFFGSGTQLSVL.